The clone carrying this T cell receptor beta chain was seen ten or more times. This CDR3 is 13 amino acids long. Germline V gene data show CDR1 as MNHNS and CDR2 as SASEGT. V dropped 6 bases and J dropped 7 bases, with 16 bases sitting between them. The record originates from a study of T cells in Graves' hyperthyroidism and ophthalmopathy. The investigators amplified TCR beta CDR3 regions from RNA transcripts. The HTBI primer set served for first-round RT-PCR of the TCR CDR3. One entry per CDR3 protein results from TCRdb running MiXCR on the multiplex PCR reads. The top ten hold around 7% of the sample, which has approximately 430,000 distinct CDR3 sequences, around a sixth seen once. Lactation, pregnancy, other autoimmune disease or uncontrolled infection led to exclusion of patients. Fresh peripheral blood, roughly 9.3 ml, was the source of the PBMCs.

The clonotype was recovered from a woman aged 18-29 years with Graves' hyperthyroidism. The sequencing sample was made of blood. The chain recombines TRBV6-1 with TRBJ2-7; D tentatively fits TRBD1 or TRBD2 (5 bases each). DNA of the CDR3: TGTGCCAGCAGCGAGGGACGGTGGGGAGAGCAGTACTTC. Translated: CASSEGRWGEQYF.